The text below deals with one TCR beta chain. Its target is unknown. Trimming removed 6 bases from V and 0 bases from J; junction bases left unmatched: 6. CDR1 is SQVTM, CDR2 ANQGSEA, per germline. The CDR3 loop spans 14 amino acids. This specimen comes from a study of yellow fever vaccine responses in identical twins. Study-level findings and limits: Reportedly, twins' vaccine T cell responses looked partly convergent and partly personalized.

From the RT-PCR reads, TCRdb called clonotypes with MiXCR, one entry per CDR3 protein. Altogether about 19,000 distinct CDR3 sequences are present, roughly 75% being singletons, with the ten largest covering roughly 2%. This receptor was obtained from a young woman who received the yellow fever vaccine. The sequences come from T cells from blood (PBMCs), unsorted or a sorted subset (not recorded which), collected before or after yellow fever vaccination (not recorded which). The chain recombines TRBV29-1 with TRBJ1-2, with TRBD1 matching over 8 bases. The CDR3 loop is CSVTGQVPNYGYTF. CDR3 coding DNA: TGCAGCGTAACGGGACAGGTCCCTAACTATGGCTACACCTTC.